The 27 T cell receptor beta chains reported below all come from one sample, sequenced in a study of regulatory T cells in long-lasting Graves disease. Noted time point: newly diagnosed GD, antithyroid drugs for less than 3 months. With RNA extracted from PBMCs as input, the TCR library was made. HTBI primers from iRepertoire and Arm-PCR of CDR3 regions yielded the TCR beta libraries. TCRdb called the multiplex PCR reads again in MiXCR, with one record for every CDR3 protein. The repertoire holds 400,000 to 550,000 distinct CDR3 sequences, 15% seen once, with 15% to 20% in the top ten. These data were also filed under a second study, of T cells in Graves' hyperthyroidism and ophthalmopathy.

The sample in question was peripheral blood mononuclear cells (PBMCs), obtained at new diagnosis, from a patient treated with antithyroid drugs. The source is a woman younger than 45 with Graves disease.

The sample holds a few counts of this clonotype. Compared with germline, one end of the junction differs, possibly owing to a read error. The chain uses TRBV9 and TRBJ2-1; perhaps D is TRBD1 or TRBD2 (5 bases each). The CDR3 covers 15 residues. From germline, CDR1 is SGDLS and CDR2 YYNGEE. In DNA form, the CDR3 reads TGTACCAGCAGCGTAGAGTCTGGTGGGGGAAATGAGCAGTTCTTC. This translates into CTSSVESGGGNEQFF.

The table lists this clonotype with a few counts. The gene calls are TRBV11-2 and TRBJ1-5; tentative D call: TRBD1 (6 bases). Trimming cost V 1 base and J 2 bases, with 12 bases left between them. Per the germline V gene, CDR1 is SGHAT and CDR2 is FQNNGV. CDR3 length: 16 residues. The CDR3 reads CASSLGEGEGNQPQHF. CDR3 nucleotide sequence: TGTGCCAGCAGCTTAGGGGAGGGGGAAGGCAATCAGCCCCAGCATTTT.

This clonotype was seen only a few times. The V and J genes are TRBV6-1 and TRBJ2-5; 7 bases agree with TRBD2. The germline V gene has CDR1 MNHNS and CDR2 SASEGT. The V and J ends lost 6 bases and 6 bases, in that order; junction bases with no gene match: 10. The CDR3 runs to 14 residues. CDR3 amino acids: CASRSGTELKTQYF. In DNA, the CDR3 is TGTGCCAGCAGGAGCGGGACCGAGTTAAAGACCCAGTACTTC.

Ten or more counts support this clonotype. J is TRBJ2-7 and V is TRBV11-3; D call uncertain. This CDR3 is built from 13 residues. The ends were cut back, 2 bases at V and 3 bases at J, with 8 bases in the middle. The germline gives CDR1 SGHNT, CDR2 YENEEA. The CDR3 DNA reads TGTGCCAGCAGCTTATCCTATTTCTACGAGCAGTACTTC. Its protein product is CASSLSYFYEQYF.

This clonotype has at least ten counts. The CDR3 bases are TGTGCCAGCAGCTTACGGCCAGAGGCGCGAGCTTTCTTT. This translates into CASSLRPEARAFF. V is TRBV11-2 and J is TRBJ1-1, with D uncertain. Trimming removed 2 bases at V and 10 bases at J, with 14 bases between. Germline lookup yields CDR1 SGHAT and CDR2 FQNNGV. This CDR3 comprises 13 residues.

The chain links TRBV2 to TRBJ1-2; the D is unclear. CDR3 length: 13 residues. CDR1 SNHLY and CDR2 FYNNEI come from the germline V gene. Deletions cut 2 bases from V and 7 bases from J, with 11 bases between. The CDR3 region has the DNA TGTGCCAGCAGTGAAATGGTATCGCCTGGCTACACCTTC. This sequence encodes CASSEMVSPGYTF.

Many counts were recorded for this clonotype. The chain has TRBV9 and TRBJ2-1; 12 nucleotides line up with TRBD2. Germline loops: CDR1 SGDLS, CDR2 YYNGEE. Trimming took 4 bases from V and 6 from J; bases not matched to a gene: 5. CDR3 size: 15 residues. In nucleotides, the CDR3 is TGTGCCAGCAGCCCTCGACTAGCGGGAGCCAATGAGCAGTTCTTC. It translates to CASSPRLAGANEQFF.

This sequence joins TRBV29-1 and TRBJ2-5, with D perhaps TRBD2 (5 bases). Germline values: CDR1 SQVTM, CDR2 ANQGSEA. The V gene lost 0 bases and the J gene lost 5 bases, with 7 bases spanning the gap. There are 12 residues in the CDR3. Here the CDR3 DNA reads TGCAGCGTTGAAGAAGGGAGCGAGACCCAGTACTTC. Protein sequence: CSVEEGSETQYF.

The chain couples TRBV7-3 to TRBJ2-7; 8 nucleotides agree with TRBD1. This CDR3 has 14 amino acids. J was trimmed by 6 bases and V by 3 bases; bases with no gene match: 7. Germline V gene data show CDR1 as SGHTA and CDR2 as FQGTGA. This CDR3 is CASSLDRVSPEQYF. CDR3 in DNA: TGTGCCAGCAGCTTGGACAGGGTATCACCCGAGCAGTACTTC.

Ten or more counts support this clonotype. V usage is TRBV18 and J usage is TRBJ1-2; TRBD1 is a possible D gene (6 bases). Per germline, CDR1 KGHSH and CDR2 LQKENI. Between the trimmed V and J ends, which lost 0 bases and 4 bases, there was a span of 6 bases. The CDR3 consists of 13 residues. The CDR3: CASSPPGGYGYTF. In DNA, the CDR3 is TGTGCCAGCTCACCACCAGGGGGCTATGGCTACACCTTC.

This clonotype has at least ten counts. The chain uses TRBV4-1 and TRBJ2-2, with D unclear. Germline V lookup: CDR1 MGHRA, CDR2 YSYEKL. This CDR3 is built from 16 residues. V lost 4 bases and J 3 bases, leaving 15 bases between the germline ends. This chain's CDR3 is CASSPRAQDHTGELFF. Here the CDR3 DNA reads TGCGCCAGCAGCCCTAGAGCGCAGGACCACACCGGGGAGCTGTTTTTT.

The V and J genes are TRBV10-2 and TRBJ2-7, with D possibly matching TRBD2 (6 bases). V lost 8 bases and J 2 bases, leaving 10 bases between the germline ends. Germline V CDR1 and CDR2: WSHSY, SAAADI. The CDR3 totals 12 residues. In DNA, the CDR3 is TGCGCCAGCGCTAGCGCGGCCTACGAGCAGTACTTC. Translated: CASASAAYEQYF.

With respect to this clonotype: It is likely a read error: a sequence one base away is far more abundant. The rearrangement links TRBV28 to TRBJ2-5; tentatively, D is TRBD2 (7 bases). The CDR3 has 15 residues. The V and J ends lost 10 bases and 11 bases respectively, with 29 bases between them. Germline CDR1 and CDR2: MDHEN and SYDVKM. CDR3 loop: CAIGGLAVTYNEQYF. For the CDR3, the DNA is TGTGCCATCGGGGGGCTAGCGGTTACCTACAATGAGCAGTACTTC.

This clonotype has at least ten counts. This chain uses TRBV29-1 with TRBJ2-3; D remains unclear. Per the germline V gene, CDR1 is SQVTM and CDR2 is ANQGSEA. The CDR3 covers 12 residues. The V gene lost 6 bases and the J gene lost 4 bases, with 11 bases spanning the gap. The CDR3 DNA is TGCAGCGTCATAACAGCTTCAGATACGCAGTATTTT. Amino acid sequence: CSVITASDTQYF.

This clonotype was found many times. The chain carries TRBV29-1 and TRBJ1-2, with D tentatively TRBD1 (6 bases). Looked up from germline, CDR1 is SQVTM and CDR2 is ANQGSEA. The V gene lost 3 bases and the J gene lost 0 bases, with 11 bases spanning the gap. The CDR3 is made up of 14 amino acids. The CDR3 loop reads CSVEGASPNYGYTF. DNA of the CDR3: TGCAGCGTTGAGGGGGCCTCGCCTAACTATGGCTACACCTTC.

This clonotype was detected only a few times. The rearrangement links TRBV20-1 to TRBJ2-1, with 7 bases identical to TRBD2. The CDR3 extends over 15 amino acids. CDR1 and CDR2 (germline): DFQATT, SNEGSKA (reference sequence). The trim removed 6 bases at V and 0 bases at J, leaving 8 bases unmatched. CDR3 residues: CSAANRDYSYNEQFF. In nucleotides, the CDR3 is TGCAGTGCCGCGAACCGGGACTACTCCTACAATGAGCAGTTCTTC.

This clonotype was recorded at least ten times. The chain has TRBV13 and TRBJ1-2; D is possibly TRBD1 (5 bases). V lost 8 bases and J lost 4, with 17 bases in between. Germline V gives CDR1 PRHDT, CDR2 FYEKMQ (reference sequence). The length of the CDR3 is 14 residues. CDR3: CASGDLRESYGYTF. As DNA, the CDR3 is TGTGCCAGCGGGGACCTCAGGGAGAGCTATGGCTACACCTTC.

The V call is TRBV6-2 or TRBV6-3, the J call TRBJ1-1, with 7 bases lining up with TRBD1. The CDR3 loop spans 11 amino acids. The germline CDR1 and CDR2 sequences are MNHEY and SVGEGT. V lost 6 bases and J lost 13; bases outside the gene matches: 8. CDR3 coding DNA: TGTGCCAGCAGGGACACAGGGGCGGTTTTCTTT. Residues: CASRDTGAVFF.

This clonotype was counted many times. The gene calls are TRBV7-8 and TRBJ1-5, with D possibly matching TRBD1 (6 bases). The CDR3 is 16 amino acids. Germline CDR1 SGHVS, CDR2 FQNEAQ. V lost 0 bases, J lost 1 base, and 10 bases lay in between. CDR3 sequence: CASSLARTASNQPQHF. The CDR3 DNA follows: TGTGCCAGCAGCTTAGCGCGGACAGCGAGCAATCAGCCCCAGCATTTT.

This clonotype was found a few times. This chain uses TRBV29-1 with TRBJ1-1, with 7 bases that match TRBD1. The CDR3 contains 14 residues. V gave up 4 bases and J gave up 2 bases; unmatched junction bases: 7. From germline, CDR1 is SQVTM and CDR2 ANQGSEA. The CDR3 sequence is CSVGSGTVNTEAFF. For the CDR3, the DNA is TGCAGCGTTGGCTCTGGGACAGTCAACACTGAAGCTTTCTTT.

This sequence joins TRBV2 and TRBJ2-1; 14 nucleotides line up with TRBD2. With V trimmed by 3 bases and J by 3 bases, 4 bases remained unmatched. Germline loops: CDR1 SNHLY, CDR2 FYNNEI. This CDR3 comprises 17 residues. Here the CDR3 reads CASSERTSGRLYNEQFF. The CDR3 DNA is TGTGCCAGCAGTGAGAGGACTAGCGGGAGGCTCTACAATGAGCAGTTCTTC.

This clonotype was counted many times. V and J are TRBV20-1 and TRBJ2-1; 12 bases fit TRBD2. The germline V gene has CDR1 DFQATT and CDR2 SNEGSKA (reference sequence). The CDR3 sequence is 17 residues long. Trimming took 1 base from V and 0 from J; bases not matched to a gene: 4. As DNA, the CDR3 is TGCAGTGCTAGAGCTAGCGGGAGGGCTCCCTCCTACAATGAGCAGTTCTTC. Translating it yields CSARASGRAPSYNEQFF.

This clonotype has at least ten counts. The chain links TRBV19 to TRBJ1-1; TRBD1 might be the D (6 bases). Deletions cut 9 bases from V and 1 base from J, with 12 bases between. Germline V CDR1 and CDR2: LNHDA, SQIVND (reference sequence). The CDR3 is 13 amino acids. CDR3 residues: CASLRTANTEAFF. The CDR3, as DNA: TGTGCCAGCCTGAGGACAGCGAACACTGAAGCTTTCTTT. The full variable domain, completed using reference TRBV19 and TRBJ1-1, is DGGITQSPKYLFRKEGQNVTLSCEQNLNHDAMYWYRQDPGQGLRLIYYSQIVNDFQKGDIAEGYSVSREKKESFPLTVTSAQKNPTAFYLCASLRTANTEAFFGQGTRLTVV.

J is TRBJ2-1 and V is TRBV7-3; no clear D. The CDR3 is made up of 13 amino acids. With 2 bases removed from V and 10 bases from J, the gap between germline ends came to 12 bases. Germline loops: CDR1 SGHTA, CDR2 FQGTGA. Here the CDR3 DNA reads TGTGCCAGCAGCTTAGACCCCTCGGGCGAGCAGTTCTTC. It yields the protein CASSLDPSGEQFF.

Many counts were recorded for this clonotype. V is TRBV7-9 and J is TRBJ1-4; D remains ambiguous. This CDR3 is built from 11 residues. Trimming removed 1 base from V and 10 bases from J, with 4 bases in between. Germline values: CDR1 SEHNR, CDR2 FQNEAQ (reference sequence). The CDR3 nucleotides read TGTGCCAGCAGCTTAGGCGGAAAACTGTTTTTT. Protein product: CASSLGGKLFF.

This clonotype has only a few counts. V is TRBV10-1 and J is TRBJ2-1; TRBD2 aligns across 9 bases. There are 15 residues in the CDR3. Per germline, CDR1 WNHNN and CDR2 SYGVQD (reference sequence). V gave up 0 bases and J gave up 7 bases; unmatched junction bases: 4. CDR3 sequence (DNA): TGCGCCAGCAGTGAGTCAGCGGGAGGCTTGAATGAGCAGTTCTTC. It encodes CASSESAGGLNEQFF.

The rearrangement joins TRBV29-1 to TRBJ1-5; 8 positions agree with TRBD1. From germline, CDR1 is SQVTM and CDR2 ANQGSEA. The CDR3 totals 16 residues. The trim removed 7 bases at V and 2 bases at J, leaving 13 bases unmatched. CDR3 DNA sequence: TGCAGCGCCGTGGTGGACAGGGTGAGCGGCAATCAGCCCCAGCATTTT. It yields the protein CSAVVDRVSGNQPQHF.